Listed below are T cell receptor beta chains from one sample, sequenced in a study of TIL therapy for anti-PD-1-resistant metastatic lung cancer. Assay used: immunoSEQ multiplex PCR; TCRdb lists only in-frame clones, some missing. The table shows 30,000 to 45,000 clones, with more than 60% occurring only once. The source was blood, collected at baseline. Source of these receptors: a person aged 25-85 years with non-small cell lung cancer. CDR3s include the opening cysteine and the closing phenylalanine or tryptophan. The D gene is left open where the match is weak. Rows give clone size only sometimes, using once, few, many, or a class for an expanded clone.

clone size	J gene	D gene	V gene	CDR3 protein	CDR3 DNA
.	TRBJ2-7	.	TRBV29-1	CSDYPHEQYF	TGCAGCGACTACCCTCACGAGCAGTACTTC
.	TRBJ1-1	TRBD1	TRBV19	CASSIEQGALSTEAFF	TGTGCCAGTAGTATAGAGCAGGGGGCGCTGAGCACTGAAGCTTTCTTT
.	TRBJ1-4	.	TRBV21-1	CASSKFDSANEKLFF	TGTGCCAGCAGCAAATTCGACAGCGCAAATGAAAAACTGTTTTTT
.	TRBJ2-1	.	TRBV5-6	CASSSSGEEWASYNEQFF	TGTGCCAGCAGCTCGTCTGGGGAGGAGTGGGCCTCCTACAATGAGCAGTTCTTC
.	TRBJ1-3	.	TRBV29-1	CSVEGDDEGLGNTIYF	TGCAGCGTTGAAGGGGATGACGAGGGCTTGGGAAACACCATATATTTT
.	TRBJ2-7	TRBD1	TRBV5-1	CASSWTGVPGGEQYF	TGCGCCAGCAGCTGGACAGGGGTACCGGGTGGAGAGCAGTACTTC
.	TRBJ2-3	.	TRBV10-3	CAISDETDTQYF	TGTGCCATCAGTGATGAAACAGATACGCAGTATTTT
once	TRBJ2-2	.	TRBV4-3	CASSQEGSTGELFF	TGCGCCAGCAGCCAAGAAGGGTCCACCGGGGAGCTGTTTTTT
.	TRBJ2-1	.	TRBV4-3	CASSRTTQYPTYNEQFF	TGCGCCAGCAGCCGAACAACTCAGTATCCAACCTACAATGAGCAGTTCTTC
once	TRBJ2-1	TRBD2	TRBV7-8	CASTASGEGSYNEQFF	TGTGCCAGCACCGCATCCGGGGAGGGCTCCTACAATGAGCAGTTCTTC
.	TRBJ2-7	TRBD1	TRBV11-2	CASSRTGGKPYEQYF	TGTGCCAGCAGCCGCACAGGGGGCAAACCATACGAGCAGTACTTC
.	TRBJ1-6	.	TRBV5-5	CASSLTLNNSPLHF	TGTGCCAGCAGCTTAACATTGAATAATTCACCCCTCCACTTT
.	TRBJ2-7	.	TRBV6-6	CARSYDRSSYEQYF	TGTGCCCGCAGTTACGACAGGAGCTCCTACGAGCAGTACTTC
.	TRBJ2-7	.	TRBV5-5	CASSPLGQRSYEQYF	TGTGCCAGCAGCCCCCTTGGGCAGCGGTCCTACGAGCAGTACTTC
once	TRBJ1-6	TRBD1	TRBV5-3	CARSLGWDRGYNSPLHF	TGTGCCAGAAGCCTTGGATGGGACAGGGGGTATAATTCACCCCTCCACTTT
once	TRBJ1-2	.	TRBV23-1	CASSRVPQGSYGYTF	TGCGCCAGCAGTCGCGTCCCACAGGGATCCTATGGCTACACCTTC
.	TRBJ2-5	.	TRBV27	CASSFLAGQEETQYF	TGTGCCAGCAGTTTCCTCGCAGGGCAGGAAGAGACCCAGTACTTC
.	TRBJ1-6	.	TRBV6-5	CASSTGRDSPLHF	TGTGCCAGCAGTACCGGACGGGATTCACCCCTCCACTTT
.	TRBJ2-7	TRBD1	TRBV2	CASMSDRGSEQYF	TGTGCCAGCATGTCGGACAGGGGCTCCGAGCAGTACTTC
.	TRBJ2-7	TRBD2	TRBV4-2	CASSPRQRETEEQYF	TGTGCCAGCAGCCCCCGGCAGCGGGAGACAGAAGAGCAGTACTTC
.	TRBJ2-7	.	TRBV5-6	CASSLTVTYEQYF	TGTGCCAGCAGCTTAACAGTGACCTACGAGCAGTACTTC
.	TRBJ1-1	.	TRBV4-1	CASSLLGYTEAFF	TGCGCCAGCAGCTTACTTGGATACACTGAAGCTTTCTTT
once	TRBJ2-1	TRBD2	TRBV5-1	CASRTSGRGNEQFF	TGCGCCAGCAGGACTAGCGGGAGGGGCAATGAGCAGTTCTTC
few	TRBJ2-7	TRBD2	TRBV5-1	CASAQGGDYEQYF	TGCGCCAGCGCCCAGGGAGGGGACTACGAGCAGTACTTC
.	TRBJ2-7	.	TRBV4-1	CASSQPGGRTYEQYF	TGCGCCAGCAGCCAGCCCGGGGGGCGAACCTACGAGCAGTACTTC
.	TRBJ1-3	TRBD1	TRBV7-9	CASSRQGGNTIYF	TGTGCCAGCAGCCGACAGGGGGGGAACACCATATATTTT
.	TRBJ2-4	.	TRBV27	CASRGGAGGKNIQYF	TGTGCCAGCAGGGGGGGGGCTGGTGGCAAAAACATTCAGTACTTC
.	TRBJ1-2	.	TRBV28	CASSFRANYGYTF	TGTGCCAGCAGTTTTAGGGCTAACTATGGCTACACCTTC
.	TRBJ2-3	TRBD2	TRBV5-1	CASSWGLAGAHSTDTQYF	TGCGCCAGCAGCTGGGGACTAGCGGGGGCCCATAGCACAGATACGCAGTATTTT
.	TRBJ2-3	TRBD1	TRBV7-9	CASSLGDRAADTQYF	TGTGCCAGCAGCTTAGGGGACAGGGCTGCAGATACGCAGTATTTT
.	TRBJ1-2	TRBD1	TRBV28	CASSMGQGGYGYTF	TGTGCCAGCAGCATGGGACAGGGGGGCTATGGCTACACCTTC
few	TRBJ2-7	.	TRBV7-2	CASSSAGRVDEQYF	TGTGCCAGCAGCTCGGCAGGAAGGGTAGACGAGCAGTACTTC
.	TRBJ2-3	TRBD1	TRBV12-5	CASGPGQGSLDTQYF	TGTGCTAGTGGTCCTGGACAGGGGTCGCTAGATACGCAGTATTTT
few	TRBJ1-5	.	TRBV6-1	CASSEVETGRNQPQHF	TGTGCCAGCAGTGAAGTAGAGACAGGACGAAATCAGCCCCAGCATTTT
.	TRBJ2-7	.	TRBV2	CASSEVPRGNYEQYF	TGTGCCAGCAGTGAAGTGCCACGGGGCAACTACGAGCAGTACTTC
.	TRBJ2-1	.	TRBV4-3	CASSPWGGPNEQFF	TGCGCCAGCAGCCCATGGGGGGGCCCCAATGAGCAGTTCTTC
.	TRBJ2-7	.	TRBV19	CASSIRAPRDEQYF	TGTGCCAGTAGTATCAGGGCGCCCAGGGACGAGCAGTACTTC
few	TRBJ2-5	.	TRBV28	CASSLSGLETQYF	TGTGCCAGCAGTTTGTCGGGTTTGGAGACCCAGTACTTC
.	TRBJ2-5	TRBD2	TRBV28	CASSLTGGQETQYF	TGTGCCAGCAGTTTAACGGGGGGACAAGAGACCCAGTACTTC
.	TRBJ2-3	TRBD1	TRBV7-2	CASSLSPHRARGPTDTQYF	TGTGCCAGCAGCTTATCCCCCCACCGCGCCAGGGGGCCCACAGATACGCAGTATTTT
.	TRBJ2-7	.	TRBV4-1	CASSQGRHGIYEQYF	TGCGCCAGCAGCCAAGGCCGACACGGGATCTACGAGCAGTACTTC
.	TRBJ2-3	.	TRBV10-2	CASSVGQTPGDTQYF	TGCGCCAGCAGTGTGGGGCAGACCCCTGGAGATACGCAGTATTTT
once	TRBJ2-3	.	TRBV7-8	CASSLVLGSLVDTQYF	TGTGCCAGCAGCTTAGTCCTGGGTTCCTTGGTTGATACGCAGTATTTT